The 30 T cell receptor beta chains below come from one sample, sequenced in a study of CD4 T cells in relation to SARS-CoV-2 and coronaviruses. CD4+ T cells from unexposed donors were obtained before the COVID-19 pandemic (2011-2018). Isolation of CD4+ T cells took place after approximately eleven days in culture. These receptors' antigens are unknown. Sequencing was performed with immunoSEQ multiplex PCR; in TCRdb, only in-frame clones are kept and a portion is missing. This sample yields 15,000 to 20,000 clones, of which around three quarters are seen a single time; around 16% belongs to the top ten. The sample was CD4+ T cells from PBMCs, cultured in vitro. These receptors were taken from a human donor in good health.

The chain uses TRBV19 and TRBJ2-3; 7 bases map to TRBD1. Looked up from germline, CDR1 is LNHDA and CDR2 is SQIVND (reference sequence). The V segment lost 5 bases and the J segment 4 bases; nucleotides outside the gene matches: 9. The CDR3 has 15 residues. CDR3 DNA: TGTGCCAGTAGTCCGGTGACAGGGCTCCCAGATACGCAGTATTTT. Protein: CASSPVTGLPDTQYF.

The rearrangement uses TRBV25-1 and TRBJ2-3; a weak D match, TRBD1 (6 bases). The CDR3 is 11 amino acids. Trimming cost V 3 bases and J 9 bases, with 7 bases left between them. Germline V gives CDR1 MGHDK, CDR2 SYGVNS. The CDR3, as DNA: TGTGCCAGCAGTGATCAGGGGACGCAGTATTTT. Amino acid sequence: CASSDQGTQYF.

The chain recombines TRBV10-1 with TRBJ2-7, with 10 bases identical to TRBD1. Germline assignment: CDR1 WNHNN and CDR2 SYGVQD (reference sequence). This CDR3 spans 14 amino acids. V dropped 6 bases and J dropped 1; count of bases not matched to a gene: 3. In nucleotides, the CDR3 is TGCGCCAGCAGATTGGACAGGGGGTCCTACGAGCAGTACTTC. It translates to CASRLDRGSYEQYF.

This clone was detected only once. The genes are TRBV12-3 or TRBV12-4 and TRBJ2-6; no definite D call. The CDR3 contains 13 residues. The V end lost 8 bases, the J end lost 0 bases, and 5 bases lay between the germline ends. In DNA, the CDR3 is TGTGCCAGCGGCAGCTCTGGGGCCAACGTCCTGACTTTC. This translates into CASGSSGANVLTF.

The rearrangement uses TRBV15 and TRBJ2-1; no definite D call. Germline-derived CDR1 and CDR2 are LNHNV and YYDKDF (reference sequence). The ends were cut back, 7 bases at V and 9 bases at J, with 13 bases in the middle. The CDR3 sequence is 12 residues long. The CDR3 nucleotides read TGTGCCACCACCCAGGATTGGGTTGAGCAGTTCTTC. Translation gives CATTQDWVEQFF.

This clone was detected a few times. This sequence joins TRBV25-1 and TRBJ2-1; D possibly corresponds to TRBD1 (6 bases). This CDR3 has 12 amino acids. Trimming removed 6 bases at V and 9 bases at J, with 12 bases between. Germline V gene lookup returns CDR1 MGHDK and CDR2 SYGVNS. CDR3 coding DNA: TGTGCCAGCAGAACAGGGTCTGGTGAGCAGTTCTTC. Residues: CASRTGSGEQFF.

The chain uses TRBV6-4 and TRBJ2-1; 11 bases agree with TRBD1. Losses at the gene ends were 5 bases for V and 6 bases for J; bases not matched to a gene: 3. The CDR3 runs to 14 residues. Germline V gives CDR1 MRHNA, CDR2 SNTAGT. The CDR3 coding sequence is TGTGCCAGCAGTACCGGGACAGGGGGCAATGAGCAGTTCTTC. It translates to CASSTGTGGNEQFF.

The chain links TRBV27 to TRBJ1-2, with D perhaps TRBD1 (6 bases). Germline CDR1 and CDR2: MNHEY and SMNVEV (reference sequence). The CDR3 is 14 amino acids. Deletions cut 0 bases from V and 2 bases from J, with 7 bases between. The CDR3 DNA is TGTGCCAGCAGTTTATCAGGGACAAACTATGGCTACACCTTC. Its protein product is CASSLSGTNYGYTF.

The V gene is TRBV18, the J gene TRBJ1-5; the D is unclear. The V end was cut by 3 bases, the J end by 2 bases, with 5 bases between. Germline V gives CDR1 KGHSH, CDR2 LQKENI. The CDR3 runs to 13 residues. CDR3 sequence: CASSPGGNQPQHF. The CDR3 DNA follows: TGTGCCAGCTCACCCGGAGGCAATCAGCCCCAGCATTTT.

The V and J genes are TRBV29-1 and TRBJ2-5, with D possibly being TRBD2 (5 bases). CDR3 length: 11 amino acids. Germline-derived CDR1 and CDR2 are SQVTM and ANQGSEA. V was trimmed by 8 bases and J by 10 bases, leaving 17 bases between them. The CDR3 sequence is CSPNVRGNQYF. CDR3 DNA: TGCAGCCCCAATGTTAGAGGGAACCAGTACTTC.

V and J are TRBV3-1 (or the pseudogene TRBV3-2) and TRBJ2-5, with 7 positions matching TRBD1. The CDR3 is made up of 15 amino acids. CDR1 is LGHDT, CDR2 YNNKEL, per germline (reference sequence). With 0 bases clipped from V and 2 bases from J, the junction kept 3 bases outside the gene matches. CDR3 DNA: TGTGCCAGCAGCCAAGAGGGCAGGGGGCAAGAGACCCAGTACTTC. It specifies CASSQEGRGQETQYF.

V and J are TRBV27 and TRBJ2-7, with 8 bases fitting TRBD1. This CDR3 region has 14 residues. CDR1 and CDR2 (germline): MNHEY, SMNVEV (reference sequence). V shed 6 bases and J 4 bases; nucleotides not matched to a gene: 8. The CDR3 reads CASSQGTGEYEQYF. CDR3 bases: TGTGCCAGCAGCCAGGGGACAGGTGAATACGAGCAGTACTTC.

This rearrangement joins TRBV5-6 to TRBJ2-2; D is ambiguous. Between the trimmed V and J ends, which lost 6 bases and 6 bases, there was a span of 15 bases. CDR3 size: 14 residues. CDR1 is SGHDT and CDR2 is YYEEEE in the germline V gene. The CDR3 spells CASTTRYSAGELFF. Here the CDR3 DNA reads TGTGCCAGCACTACCCGCTACTCTGCCGGGGAGCTGTTTTTT.

The chain recombines TRBV12-3 or TRBV12-4 with TRBJ1-2; D is unclear. With 4 bases removed from V and 8 bases from J, the gap between germline ends came to 11 bases. There are 12 residues in the CDR3. The CDR3 region has the DNA TGTGCCAGCAGTTGGGGTCGTGGAGGCTACACCTTC. Translating gives CASSWGRGGYTF.

This clone was seen a few times. The J gene is TRBJ2-3, the V gene TRBV7-9, with a tentative D call TRBD1 (6 bases). This CDR3 region has 14 residues. Germline V gene data show CDR1 as SEHNR and CDR2 as FQNEAQ (reference sequence). V dropped 4 bases and J dropped 6 bases, with 14 bases sitting between them. CDR3 coding DNA: TGTGCCAGCAGCTCCGGGCCCCAGGGGGATACGCAGTATTTT. It yields the protein CASSSGPQGDTQYF.

The chain links TRBV28 to TRBJ2-1, with 11 bases lining up with TRBD1. The CDR3 loop spans 16 amino acids. J lost 9 bases, V lost 7 bases, and 14 bases had no gene match. Per germline, CDR1 MDHEN and CDR2 SYDVKM. The CDR3 sequence: CASNRAGTGGLGEQFF. The CDR3 DNA reads TGTGCCAGCAATAGAGCCGGGACAGGGGGTTTAGGTGAGCAGTTCTTC. Full variable domain (missing parts from reference TRBV28 and TRBJ2-1): DVKVTQSSRYLVKRTGEKVFLECVQDMDHENMFWYRQDPGLGLRLIYFSYDVKMKEKGDIPEGYSVSREKKERFSLILESASTNQTSMYLCASNRAGTGGLGEQFFGPGTRLTVL.

The V call is TRBV27, the J call TRBJ2-3; D gene ambiguous. This CDR3 region has 16 residues. Trimming removed 3 bases from V and 0 bases from J, with 13 bases in between. Germline assignment: CDR1 MNHEY and CDR2 SMNVEV (reference sequence). In DNA form, the CDR3 reads TGTGCCAGCAGTTTCTACCCGGGTACCAGCACAGATACGCAGTATTTT. Translated: CASSFYPGTSTDTQYF.

V and J are TRBV24-1 and TRBJ2-3, with 8 bases fitting TRBD2. The V gene end was trimmed by 0 bases and the J gene end by 4 bases; junction bases not matched to a gene: 5. The CDR3 totals 16 residues. The V gene's germline CDR1 is KGHDR and CDR2 SFDVKD. CDR3 DNA: TGTGCCACCAGTGATTTGCAAGCGGGAGAGGCAGATACGCAGTATTTT. Its protein is CATSDLQAGEADTQYF.

The chain links TRBV5-1 to TRBJ2-2, with no clear D. The CDR3 totals 16 residues. Deletions cut 0 bases from V and 4 bases from J, with 13 bases between. CDR1 is SGHRS, CDR2 YFSETQ, per germline. This chain's CDR3 is CASSLAGRRATGELFF. CDR3 DNA sequence: TGCGCCAGCAGCTTGGCCGGACGAAGGGCCACCGGGGAGCTGTTTTTT. The whole variable domain, filled in from reference TRBV5-1 and TRBJ2-2, reads KAGVTQTPRYLIKTRGQQVTLSCSPISGHRSVSWYQQTPGQGLQFLFEYFSETQRNKGNFPGRFSGRQFSNSRSEMNVSTLELGDSALYLCASSLAGRRATGELFFGEGSRLTVL.

The chain has TRBV19 and TRBJ2-2; D gene uncertain. In germline, CDR1 is LNHDA, CDR2 SQIVND (reference sequence). This CDR3 comprises 13 residues. Deletions cut 4 bases from V and 6 bases from J, with 9 bases between. CDR3: CASSKYAAGELFF. The DNA for the CDR3 is TGTGCCAGTAGTAAATACGCAGCCGGGGAGCTGTTTTTT.

The rearrangement uses TRBV15 and TRBJ2-2; no clear D. V lost 3 bases and J 2 bases, leaving 13 bases between the germline ends. The CDR3 runs 16 residues. Germline CDR1 is LNHNV and CDR2 is YYDKDF (reference sequence). In DNA form, the CDR3 reads TGTGCCACCAGCAGGAGCTCAGGTCTCAACACCGGGGAGCTGTTTTTT. As protein: CATSRSSGLNTGELFF.

This rearrangement joins TRBV7-2 to TRBJ2-3; a weak D match, TRBD2 (6 bases). V lost 5 bases to trimming and J lost 1 base, with 10 bases between them. Looked up from germline, CDR1 is SGHTA and CDR2 is FQGNSA. This CDR3 is built from 14 residues. CDR3 nucleotides: TGTGCCAGCAGCACCACGGGGGGCACAGATACGCAGTATTTT. Amino acids: CASSTTGGTDTQYF.

The CDR3 region has the DNA TGTGCCAGCAGCTCACAAAGACTAGCGGGAGTAGGAAATGAGCAGTTCTTC. Encoded protein: CASSSQRLAGVGNEQFF. The rearrangement uses TRBV7-9 and TRBJ2-1; TRBD2 matches at 12 bases. The V gene's germline CDR1 is SEHNR and CDR2 FQNEAQ (reference sequence). Germline trimming cut 4 bases from V and 7 bases from J; bases unmatched to any gene: 11. The CDR3 consists of 17 residues. Variable domain in full (rest from reference TRBV7-9 and TRBJ2-1): DTGVSQNPRHKITKRGQNVTFRCDPISEHNRLYWYRQTLGQGPEFLTYFQNEAQLEKSRLLSDRFSAERPKGSFSTLEIQRTEQGDSAMYLCASSSQRLAGVGNEQFFGPGTRLTVL.

The chain employs TRBV19 and TRBJ1-5, with 9 nucleotides matching TRBD1. The J segment lost 3 bases and the V segment lost 3 bases, leaving 9 bases of the junction unmatched. This CDR3 has 17 amino acids. Germline V gene lookup returns CDR1 LNHDA and CDR2 SQIVND (reference sequence). The CDR3 spells CASSITTGTGTNQPQHF. The CDR3 coding sequence is TGTGCCAGTAGTATCACCACCGGGACAGGGACCAATCAGCCCCAGCATTTT.

V gene TRBV30 combines with J gene TRBJ1-5, with 8 bases lining up with TRBD1. There are 16 residues in the CDR3. The germline gives CDR1 GTSNPN, CDR2 SVGIG (reference sequence). V shed 4 bases, J shed 2 bases, and the junction held 10 bases outside the gene matches. The CDR3 reads CAWIPKPGQGNQPQHF. The CDR3 DNA reads TGTGCCTGGATCCCTAAGCCGGGACAGGGCAATCAGCCCCAGCATTTT. Based on the CDR3 plus reference TRBV30 and TRBJ1-5, the full variable domain is SQTIHQWPATLVQPVGSPLSLECTVEGTSNPNLYWYRQAAGRGLQLLFYSVGIGQISSEVPQNLSASRPQDRQFILSSKKLLLSDSGFYLCAWIPKPGQGNQPQHFGDGTRLSIL.

CDR3 in DNA: TGCAGTGTTCAGGGGGTCTACGAGCAGTACTTC. It codes for CSVQGVYEQYF. V and J are TRBV20-1 and TRBJ2-7; TRBD1 matches at 7 bases. The CDR3 is 11 residues long. The V gene end was trimmed by 7 bases and the J gene end by 3 bases; junction bases not matched to a gene: 3. CDR1 is DFQATT and CDR2 is SNEGSKA in the germline V gene (reference sequence).

There are a few counts of this clone. V and J are TRBV20-1 and TRBJ1-2; 7 bases are a match to TRBD1. CDR3 length: 12 residues. The germline CDR1 and CDR2 sequences are DFQATT and SNEGSKA (reference sequence). After removal of 4 bases from V and 7 bases from J, the junction contained 6 bases not matched to a gene. The chain's CDR3 is CSATEGAPGYTF. Written as DNA, the CDR3 is TGCAGTGCTACTGAGGGGGCGCCTGGCTACACCTTC.

The chain links TRBV10-3 to TRBJ1-6; the match to TRBD1 covers 8 bases. The CDR3 totals 18 residues. The J segment lost 10 bases and the V segment lost 0 bases, leaving 14 bases of the junction unmatched. CDR1 ENHRY and CDR2 SYGVKD come from the germline V gene. DNA of the CDR3: TGTGCCATCAGTGAGTCGGTCCGATCAGGCAGGGGGCGATCACCCCTCCACTTT. It yields the protein CAISESVRSGRGRSPLHF.

This clone was observed a handful of times. The chain links TRBV6-1 to TRBJ1-3; the D is unclear. Germline V lookup: CDR1 MNHNS, CDR2 SASEGT. This CDR3 region has 12 residues. The ends were cut back, 1 base at V and 4 bases at J, with 2 bases in the middle. Written as DNA, the CDR3 is TGTGCCAGCAGTGAAGTCGGAAACACCATATATTTT. Its protein is CASSEVGNTIYF.

The chain joins TRBV9 to TRBJ2-5, with D maybe TRBD2 (5 bases). Germline V gene data show CDR1 as SGDLS and CDR2 as YYNGEE. Trimming cost V 0 bases and J 9 bases, with 15 bases left between them. CDR3 size: 14 residues. CDR3 in amino acids: CASSVALALGAQYF. The CDR3 nucleotides are TGTGCCAGCAGCGTAGCGCTAGCCCTTGGGGCCCAGTACTTC.